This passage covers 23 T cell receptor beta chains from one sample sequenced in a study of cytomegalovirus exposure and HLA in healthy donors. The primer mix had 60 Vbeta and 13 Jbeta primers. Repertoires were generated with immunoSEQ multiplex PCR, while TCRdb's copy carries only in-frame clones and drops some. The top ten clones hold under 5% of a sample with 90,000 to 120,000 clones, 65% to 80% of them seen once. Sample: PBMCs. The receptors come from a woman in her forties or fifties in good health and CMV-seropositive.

For the CDR3, the DNA is TGTGCCAGCAGCCTTCCAGGGGAGGCCAAAAACATTCAGTACTTC. It codes for CASSLPGEAKNIQYF. This chain uses TRBV5-8 with TRBJ2-4, with a tentative D call TRBD1 (6 bases). Trimming took off 4 bases at V and 1 base at J, with 12 bases between the two ends. CDR1 is SGHTS and CDR2 is YDEGEE in the germline V gene. This CDR3 region has 15 residues.

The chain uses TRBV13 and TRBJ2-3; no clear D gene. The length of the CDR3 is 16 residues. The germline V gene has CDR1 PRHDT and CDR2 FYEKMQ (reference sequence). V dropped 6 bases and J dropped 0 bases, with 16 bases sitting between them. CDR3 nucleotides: TGTGCCAGCAGTTTCGAAGAACTTGCTAGCACAGATACGCAGTATTTT. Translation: CASSFEELASTDTQYF.

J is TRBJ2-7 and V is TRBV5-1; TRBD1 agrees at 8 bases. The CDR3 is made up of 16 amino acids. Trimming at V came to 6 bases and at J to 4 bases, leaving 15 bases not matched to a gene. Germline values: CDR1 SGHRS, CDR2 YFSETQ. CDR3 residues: CASNFEPQGASYEQYF. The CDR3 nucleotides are TGCGCCAGCAACTTCGAACCCCAGGGGGCATCGTACGAGCAGTACTTC. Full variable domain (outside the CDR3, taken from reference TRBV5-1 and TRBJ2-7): KAGVTQTPRYLIKTRGQQVTLSCSPISGHRSVSWYQQTPGQGLQFLFEYFSETQRNKGNFPGRFSGRQFSNSRSEMNVSTLELGDSALYLCASNFEPQGASYEQYFGPGTRLTVT.

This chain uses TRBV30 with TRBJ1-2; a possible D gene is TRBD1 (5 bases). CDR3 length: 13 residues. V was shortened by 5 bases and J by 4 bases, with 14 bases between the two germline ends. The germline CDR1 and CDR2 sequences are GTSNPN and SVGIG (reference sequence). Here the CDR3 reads CAWDPGISYGYTF. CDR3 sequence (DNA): TGTGCCTGGGACCCAGGGATCAGCTATGGCTACACCTTC. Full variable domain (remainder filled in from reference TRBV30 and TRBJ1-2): SQTIHQWPATLVQPVGSPLSLECTVEGTSNPNLYWYRQAAGRGLQLLFYSVGIGQISSEVPQNLSASRPQDRQFILSSKKLLLSDSGFYLCAWDPGISYGYTFGSGTRLTVV.

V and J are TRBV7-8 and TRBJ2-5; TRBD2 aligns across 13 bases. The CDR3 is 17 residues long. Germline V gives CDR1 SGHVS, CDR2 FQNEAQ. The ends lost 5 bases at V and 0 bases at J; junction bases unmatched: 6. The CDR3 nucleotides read TGTGCCAGCAGCCGGACTAGCGGGAGTCTGTACCAAGAGACCCAGTACTTC. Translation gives CASSRTSGSLYQETQYF.

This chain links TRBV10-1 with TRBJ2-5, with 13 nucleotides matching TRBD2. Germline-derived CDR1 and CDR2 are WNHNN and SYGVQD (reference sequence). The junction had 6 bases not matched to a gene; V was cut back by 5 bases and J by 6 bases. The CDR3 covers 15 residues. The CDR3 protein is CASSNGLAGVQTQYF. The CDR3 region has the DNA TGCGCCAGCAGTAACGGACTAGCGGGAGTGCAGACCCAGTACTTC.

The CDR3 loop is CASSIHFTSDYEQYF. The CDR3 DNA sequence: TGTGCCAGTAGTATCCACTTTACAAGCGACTACGAGCAGTACTTC. This sequence joins TRBV19 and TRBJ2-7; D unclear. The CDR3 sequence is 15 residues long. Germline assignment: CDR1 LNHDA and CDR2 SQIVND (reference sequence). The V end lost 3 bases, the J end lost 3 bases, and 15 bases lay between the germline ends.

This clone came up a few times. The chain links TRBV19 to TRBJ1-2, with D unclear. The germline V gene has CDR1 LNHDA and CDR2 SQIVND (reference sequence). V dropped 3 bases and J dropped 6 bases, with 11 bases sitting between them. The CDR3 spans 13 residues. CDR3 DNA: TGTGCCAGTAGTATGTTAACAGCTAATGGCTACACCTTC. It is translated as CASSMLTANGYTF.

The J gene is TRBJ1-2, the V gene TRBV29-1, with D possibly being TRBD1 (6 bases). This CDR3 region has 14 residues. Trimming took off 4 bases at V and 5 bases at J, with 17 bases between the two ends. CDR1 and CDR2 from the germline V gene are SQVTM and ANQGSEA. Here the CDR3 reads CSVGRGAQGYGYTF. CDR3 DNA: TGCAGCGTTGGACGAGGGGCCCAGGGGTATGGCTACACCTTC.

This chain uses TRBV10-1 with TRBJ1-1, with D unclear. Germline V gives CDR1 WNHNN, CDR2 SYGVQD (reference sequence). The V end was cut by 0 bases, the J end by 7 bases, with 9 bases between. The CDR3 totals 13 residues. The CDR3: CASSESREGEAFF. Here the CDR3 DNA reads TGCGCCAGCAGTGAGTCAAGGGAGGGTGAAGCTTTCTTT.

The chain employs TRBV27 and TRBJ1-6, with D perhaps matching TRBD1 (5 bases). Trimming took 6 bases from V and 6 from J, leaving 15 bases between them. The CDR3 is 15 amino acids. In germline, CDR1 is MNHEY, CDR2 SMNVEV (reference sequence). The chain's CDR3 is CASSWSGHLNSPLHF. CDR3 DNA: TGTGCCAGCAGCTGGTCCGGACACCTTAATTCACCCCTCCACTTT.

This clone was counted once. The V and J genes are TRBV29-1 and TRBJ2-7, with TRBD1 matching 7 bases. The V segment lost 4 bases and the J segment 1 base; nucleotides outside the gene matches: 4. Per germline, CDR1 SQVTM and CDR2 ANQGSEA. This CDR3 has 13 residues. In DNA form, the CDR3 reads TGCAGCGTTGGAGGGACAGAGTCCTACGAGCAGTACTTC. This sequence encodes CSVGGTESYEQYF.

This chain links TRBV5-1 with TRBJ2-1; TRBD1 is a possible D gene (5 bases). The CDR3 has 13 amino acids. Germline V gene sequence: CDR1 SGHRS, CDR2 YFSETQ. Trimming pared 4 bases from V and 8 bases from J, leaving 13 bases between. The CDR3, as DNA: TGCGCCAGCAGCCCGGAAGGGGCTGATGAGCAGTTCTTC. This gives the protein CASSPEGADEQFF. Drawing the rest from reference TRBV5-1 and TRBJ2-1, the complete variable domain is KAGVTQTPRYLIKTRGQQVTLSCSPISGHRSVSWYQQTPGQGLQFLFEYFSETQRNKGNFPGRFSGRQFSNSRSEMNVSTLELGDSALYLCASSPEGADEQFFGPGTRLTVL.

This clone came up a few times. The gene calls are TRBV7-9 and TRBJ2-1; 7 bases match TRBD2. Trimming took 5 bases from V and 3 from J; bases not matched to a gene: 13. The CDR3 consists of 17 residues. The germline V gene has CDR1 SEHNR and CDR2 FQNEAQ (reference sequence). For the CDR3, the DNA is TGTGCCAGCAGCCCCCCTGGGGCGGGAGTAGTCTACAATGAGCAGTTCTTC. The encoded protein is CASSPPGAGVVYNEQFF.

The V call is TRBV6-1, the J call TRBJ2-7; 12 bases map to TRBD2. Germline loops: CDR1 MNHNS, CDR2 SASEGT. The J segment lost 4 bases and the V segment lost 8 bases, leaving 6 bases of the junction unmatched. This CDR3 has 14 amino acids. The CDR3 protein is CASSGLAGPYEQYF. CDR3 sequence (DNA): TGTGCCAGCTCAGGACTAGCGGGACCTTACGAGCAGTACTTC.

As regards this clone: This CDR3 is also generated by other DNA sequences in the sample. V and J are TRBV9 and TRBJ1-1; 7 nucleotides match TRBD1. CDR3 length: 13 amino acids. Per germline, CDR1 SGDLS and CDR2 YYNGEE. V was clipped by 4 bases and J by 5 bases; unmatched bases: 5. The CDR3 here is CASSPGGRTEAFF. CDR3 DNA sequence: TGTGCCAGCAGCCCAGGGGGTAGAACTGAAGCTTTCTTT.

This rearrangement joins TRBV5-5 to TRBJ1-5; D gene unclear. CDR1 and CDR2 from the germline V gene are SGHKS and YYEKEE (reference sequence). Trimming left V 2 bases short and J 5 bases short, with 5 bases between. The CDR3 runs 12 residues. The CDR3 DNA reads TGTGCCAGCAGCTTACTCGATCAGCCCCAGCATTTT. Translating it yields CASSLLDQPQHF. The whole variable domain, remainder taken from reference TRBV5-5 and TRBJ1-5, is DAGVTQSPTHLIKTRGQQVTLRCSPISGHKSVSWYQQVLGQGPQFIFQYYEKEERGRGNFPDRFSARQFPNYSSELNVNALLLGDSALYLCASSLLDQPQHFGDGTRLSIL.

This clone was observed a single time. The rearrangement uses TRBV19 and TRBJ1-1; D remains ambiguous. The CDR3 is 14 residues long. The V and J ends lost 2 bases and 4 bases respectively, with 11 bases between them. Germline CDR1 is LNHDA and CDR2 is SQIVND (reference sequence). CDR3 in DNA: TGTGCCAGTAGTATATTGGGCGACGGCACTGAAGCTTTCTTT. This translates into CASSILGDGTEAFF. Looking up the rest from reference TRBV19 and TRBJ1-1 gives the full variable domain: DGGITQSPKYLFRKEGQNVTLSCEQNLNHDAMYWYRQDPGQGLRLIYYSQIVNDFQKGDIAEGYSVSREKKESFPLTVTSAQKNPTAFYLCASSILGDGTEAFFGQGTRLTVV.

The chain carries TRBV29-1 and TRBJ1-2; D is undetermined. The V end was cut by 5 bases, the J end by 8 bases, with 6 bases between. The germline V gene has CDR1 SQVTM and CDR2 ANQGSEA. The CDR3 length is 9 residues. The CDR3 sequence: CSVREGYTF. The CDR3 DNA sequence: TGCAGCGTTCGTGAGGGCTACACCTTC. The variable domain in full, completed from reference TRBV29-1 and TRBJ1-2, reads SAVISQKPSRDICQRGTSLTIQCQVDSQVTMMFWYRQQPGQSLTLIATANQGSEATYESGFVIDKFPISRPNLTFSTLTVSNMSPEDSSIYLCSVREGYTFGSGTRLTVV.

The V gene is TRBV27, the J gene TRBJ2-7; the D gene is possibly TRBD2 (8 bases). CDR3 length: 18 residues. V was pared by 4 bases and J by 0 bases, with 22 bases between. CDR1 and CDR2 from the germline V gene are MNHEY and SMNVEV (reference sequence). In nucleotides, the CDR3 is TGTGCCAGCAGTTACAGGGGTAGCGGGGCCGTAAGCTCCTACGAGCAGTACTTC. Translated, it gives CASSYRGSGAVSSYEQYF.

CDR3 region: CASSLVGDLGQETQYF. In DNA, the CDR3 is TGTGCCAGCAGCTTAGTAGGGGATCTCGGACAAGAGACCCAGTACTTC. This chain connects TRBV7-2 to TRBJ2-5, with a weak D call TRBD1 (5 bases). V was clipped by 1 base and J by 2 bases, with 14 bases between them. This CDR3 comprises 16 residues. CDR1 is SGHTA, CDR2 FQGNSA, per germline. The full variable domain, with the rest looked up from reference TRBV7-2 and TRBJ2-5, is GAGVSQSPSNKVTEKGKDVELRCDPISGHTALYWYRQSLGQGLEFLIYFQGNSAPDKSGLPSDRFSAERTGGSVSTLTIQRTQQEDSAVYLCASSLVGDLGQETQYFGPGTRLLVL.

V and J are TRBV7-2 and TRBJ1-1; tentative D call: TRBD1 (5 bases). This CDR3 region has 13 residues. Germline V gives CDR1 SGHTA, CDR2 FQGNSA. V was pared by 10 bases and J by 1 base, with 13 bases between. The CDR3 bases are TGTGCCACGACAGACCGGAGGAACACTGAAGCTTTCTTT. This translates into CATTDRRNTEAFF.

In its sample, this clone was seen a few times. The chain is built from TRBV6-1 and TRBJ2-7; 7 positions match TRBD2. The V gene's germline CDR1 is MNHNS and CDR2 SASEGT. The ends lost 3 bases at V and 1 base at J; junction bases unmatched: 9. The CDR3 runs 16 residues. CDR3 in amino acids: CASSDRWEGISYEQYF. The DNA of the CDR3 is TGTGCCAGCAGTGACCGATGGGAGGGAATTTCCTACGAGCAGTACTTC.